A single sample is the source of the 25 T cell receptor beta chains below, sequenced in a study of graft-versus-host responses after intestinal transplantation. The antigens these receptors bind are not known. Profiled with immunoSEQ multiplex PCR; TCRdb holds only in-frame clones, not every one. Of 90,000 to 120,000 clones in the sample, 87% were seen once. The sample was unstimulated CD4+ T cells sorted from spleen or lymph node cells, taken before transplant. The receptor source for this set is a human donor who was the organ donor for an intestinal transplant.

The chain recombines TRBV5-1 with TRBJ2-7; D ambiguous. The CDR3 extends over 11 amino acids. Trimming took 0 bases from V and 5 from J, leaving 3 bases between them. The germline gives CDR1 SGHRS, CDR2 YFSETQ. CDR3 nucleotides: TGCGCCAGCAGCTTGGCACACGAGCAGTACTTC. This gives the protein CASSLAHEQYF.

The chain combines TRBV10-1 with TRBJ2-5; tentatively, D is TRBD1 or TRBD2 (5 bases each). The germline CDR1 and CDR2 sequences are WNHNN and SYGVQD (reference sequence). With 3 bases removed from V and 2 bases from J, the gap between germline ends came to 10 bases. The CDR3 is made up of 14 amino acids. This chain's CDR3 is CASSDGTDQETQYF. CDR3 in DNA: TGCGCCAGCAGTGACGGGACCGATCAAGAGACCCAGTACTTC.

About this clone: One end of the junction is discordant with germline, which a read error may explain. The chain couples TRBV7-7 to TRBJ2-5, with TRBD1 as a possible D gene (6 bases). The CDR3 is 13 amino acids. Per the germline V gene, CDR1 is SSHAT and CDR2 is FNYEAQ (reference sequence). CDR3 residues: CASSRGQQETQYF. The CDR3 nucleotides read TGTGCTAGCAGTAGAGGACAGCAAGAGACCCAGTACTTC.

J is TRBJ2-5 and V is TRBV5-4, with TRBD2 matching over 7 bases. J lost 5 bases, V lost 0 bases, and 4 bases had no gene match. CDR1 is SGHNT and CDR2 is YYREEE in the germline V gene (reference sequence). CDR3 size: 14 residues. Here the CDR3 reads CASSLAGRAETQYF. The CDR3 DNA reads as TGTGCCAGCAGCTTGGCTGGGAGGGCTGAGACCCAGTACTTC.

The rearrangement uses TRBV6-6 and TRBJ2-5; 8 bases fit TRBD1. The trim removed 6 bases at V and 4 bases at J, leaving 7 bases unmatched. CDR3 length: 14 residues. Germline-derived CDR1 and CDR2 are MNHNY and SVGAGI (reference sequence). The CDR3 bases are TGTGCCAGCAGCCTCGACAGGGGCGCAGAGACCCAGTACTTC. It is translated as CASSLDRGAETQYF.

This rearrangement joins TRBV5-1 to TRBJ1-4; D not resolved. The V and J ends lost 4 bases and 8 bases respectively, with 18 bases between them. The CDR3 length is 15 residues. In germline, CDR1 is SGHRS, CDR2 YFSETQ. The CDR3 nucleotides are TGCGCCAGCAGCGAGCGGGGAGATCGAGCAGAAAAACTGTTTTTT. Its translation: CASSERGDRAEKLFF. The variable domain in full, completed from reference TRBV5-1 and TRBJ1-4, reads KAGVTQTPRYLIKTRGQQVTLSCSPISGHRSVSWYQQTPGQGLQFLFEYFSETQRNKGNFPGRFSGRQFSNSRSEMNVSTLELGDSALYLCASSERGDRAEKLFFGSGTQLSVL.

The chain recombines TRBV18 with TRBJ2-6, with 7 nucleotides matching TRBD1. This CDR3 comprises 15 residues. J was trimmed by 3 bases and V by 5 bases; bases with no gene match: 4. Per germline, CDR1 KGHSH and CDR2 LQKENI. The CDR3 here is CASSSDRVGANVLTF. The CDR3 DNA is TGTGCCAGCTCATCCGACAGGGTTGGGGCCAACGTCCTGACTTTC.

This clone has just one count. V usage is TRBV7-3 and J usage is TRBJ2-5, with TRBD1 matching over 7 bases. The J call may be mistaken, given a closer DNA end match to TRBJ2-7. From germline, CDR1 is SGHTA and CDR2 FQGTGA. The CDR3 is 15 residues long. The CDR3 loop is CASSFGAGGTYEQYF. Here the CDR3 DNA reads TGTGCCAGCAGCTTCGGGGCAGGGGGTACATACGAGCAGTACTTC.

The rearrangement links TRBV19 to TRBJ2-3, with 8 bases identical to TRBD2. J lost 6 bases, V lost 7 bases, and 9 bases had no gene match. CDR1 is LNHDA, CDR2 SQIVND, per germline (reference sequence). The CDR3 is made up of 14 amino acids. For the CDR3, the DNA is TGTGCCAGTACCCTAGCGGGCCCTACCGATACGCAGTATTTT. It translates to CASTLAGPTDTQYF.

This clone was observed a single time. The chain carries TRBV5-4 and TRBJ1-2; D is uncertain. Germline lookup yields CDR1 SGHNT and CDR2 YYREEE (reference sequence). Trimming took off 2 bases at V and 0 bases at J, with 8 bases between the two ends. This CDR3 has 14 residues. CDR3 DNA sequence: TGTGCCAGCAGCTTCGCTGGAGCTAACTATGGCTACACCTTC. Translated, it gives CASSFAGANYGYTF.

The V and J genes are TRBV5-4 and TRBJ1-4; D remains ambiguous. The germline V gene encodes CDR1 SGHNT and CDR2 YYREEE (reference sequence). The CDR3 is 16 amino acids. Trimming removed 0 bases from V and 4 bases from J, with 13 bases in between. CDR3 sequence reads: CASSLGGFGNNEKLFF. CDR3 DNA: TGTGCCAGCAGCTTGGGGGGATTCGGGAATAATGAAAAACTGTTTTTT.

The rearrangement joins TRBV30 to TRBJ1-3; D is uncertain. Germline loops: CDR1 GTSNPN, CDR2 SVGIG (reference sequence). The germline V and J ends were trimmed by 5 bases and 0 bases, with 11 bases remaining between them. CDR3 size: 14 residues. As DNA, the CDR3 is TGTGCCTGGCGCGGACCGGCCTCTGGAAACACCATATATTTT. Translation: CAWRGPASGNTIYF.

The chain couples TRBV5-1 to TRBJ2-3, with no clear D. CDR1 is SGHRS and CDR2 is YFSETQ in the germline V gene. The V gene lost 4 bases and the J gene lost 2 bases, with 14 bases spanning the gap. This CDR3 comprises 15 residues. The CDR3 loop is CASSRAREPTDTQYF. CDR3 nucleotides: TGCGCCAGCAGCCGGGCTAGAGAGCCCACAGATACGCAGTATTTT.

This chain connects TRBV9 to TRBJ1-1, with no clear D. V was pared by 0 bases and J by 0 bases, with 3 bases between. CDR3 length equals 13 residues. Germline lookup yields CDR1 SGDLS and CDR2 YYNGEE. CDR3: CASSVEVNTEAFF. In nucleotides, the CDR3 is TGTGCCAGCAGCGTAGAGGTGAACACTGAAGCTTTCTTT.

Points on this clone: Other DNA variants within this sample encode the same CDR3. The rearrangement joins TRBV9 to TRBJ1-2; 9 bases fit TRBD1. The CDR3 sequence is 13 residues long. The V gene end was trimmed by 0 bases and the J gene end by 8 bases; junction bases not matched to a gene: 2. Germline CDR1 SGDLS, CDR2 YYNGEE. CDR3 sequence (DNA): TGTGCCAGCAGCGTAGGACAGGGGGGGGGCTACACCTTC. Its protein product is CASSVGQGGGYTF.

In nucleotides, the CDR3 is TGTGCCAGCATCATGGGGGGACACTATGGCTACACCTTC. This translates into CASIMGGHYGYTF. This chain joins TRBV5-6 and TRBJ1-2, with TRBD1 as a possible D gene (5 bases). The germline CDR1 and CDR2 sequences are SGHDT and YYEEEE. The CDR3 is made up of 13 amino acids. Trimming removed 6 bases at V and 3 bases at J, with 12 bases between. Supplemented by reference TRBV5-6 and TRBJ1-2, the full variable domain reads DAGVTQSPTHLIKTRGQQVTLRCSPKSGHDTVSWYQQALGQGPQFIFQYYEEEERQRGNFPDRFSGHQFPNYSSELNVNALLLGDSALYLCASIMGGHYGYTFGSGTRLTVV.

The chain has TRBV16 and TRBJ1-4; no firm D call. V was shortened by 5 bases and J by 0 bases, with 10 bases between the two germline ends. Germline V gene lookup returns CDR1 KGHSY and CDR2 FQNENV. The CDR3 covers 15 residues. In DNA, the CDR3 is TGTGCCAGCAGCTCGGACGGTGCAACTAATGAAAAACTGTTTTTT. Protein sequence: CASSSDGATNEKLFF.

The chain joins TRBV18 to TRBJ2-1; 12 positions agree with TRBD2. The V and J ends lost 0 bases and 7 bases, in that order; junction bases with no gene match: 1. Germline values: CDR1 KGHSH, CDR2 LQKENI. This CDR3 has 15 amino acids. The CDR3 sequence: CASSPPLAGGNEQFF. As DNA, the CDR3 is TGTGCCAGCTCACCACCGCTAGCGGGAGGGAATGAGCAGTTCTTC.

The chain has TRBV4-1 and TRBJ1-4; D gene uncertain. Trimming took 1 base from V and 2 from J, leaving 5 bases between them. CDR3 length: 14 amino acids. CDR1 and CDR2 (germline): MGHRA, YSYEKL. CDR3: CASSQAQTNEKLFF. DNA of the CDR3: TGCGCCAGCAGCCAAGCACAGACTAATGAAAAACTGTTTTTT.

The rearrangement links TRBV5-3 to TRBJ2-4, with D perhaps matching TRBD2 (6 bases). TRBV5-3 is noted as an ORF with a role that remains uncertain. This CDR3 has 15 residues. The ends were cut back, 0 bases at V and 2 bases at J, with 9 bases in the middle. The CDR3 sequence is CARSLGGVPKNIQYF. CDR3 sequence (DNA): TGTGCCAGAAGCTTGGGGGGGGTCCCCAAAAACATTCAGTACTTC.

V is TRBV6-1 and J is TRBJ2-1; weak D call: TRBD1 (5 bases). The CDR3 sequence is 14 residues long. Between the trimmed V and J ends, which lost 3 bases and 11 bases, there was a span of 17 bases. Looked up from germline, CDR1 is MNHNS and CDR2 is SASEGT. In DNA form, the CDR3 reads TGTGCCAGCAGTGAGAATGGGGCCGCTGAAAAGCAGTTCTTC. Protein sequence: CASSENGAAEKQFF.

V gene TRBV5-5 combines with J gene TRBJ2-2; D ambiguous. The CDR3 contains 12 residues. V lost 4 bases to trimming and J lost 5 bases, with 6 bases between them. Germline V gives CDR1 SGHKS, CDR2 YYEKEE (reference sequence). The CDR3 region has the DNA TGTGCCAGCAGCCGAATTACCGGGGAGCTGTTTTTT. Translation: CASSRITGELFF.

The gene calls are TRBV5-1 and TRBJ2-6; D perhaps matches TRBD2 (6 bases). The germline V and J ends were trimmed by 1 base and 0 bases, with 17 bases remaining between them. The CDR3 is 19 residues long. Germline V gene lookup returns CDR1 SGHRS and CDR2 YFSETQ. For the CDR3, the DNA is TGCGCCAGCAGCTTGATAACGCCGGGAGCTAACTCTGGGGCCAACGTCCTGACTTTC. Encoded protein: CASSLITPGANSGANVLTF. The variable domain in full, completed from reference TRBV5-1 and TRBJ2-6, reads KAGVTQTPRYLIKTRGQQVTLSCSPISGHRSVSWYQQTPGQGLQFLFEYFSETQRNKGNFPGRFSGRQFSNSRSEMNVSTLELGDSALYLCASSLITPGANSGANVLTFGAGSRLTVL.

The chain links TRBV29-1 to TRBJ2-7, with 10 nucleotides matching TRBD2. The CDR3 contains 15 residues. CDR1 is SQVTM and CDR2 is ANQGSEA in the germline V gene. V lost 4 bases to trimming and J lost 0 bases; unmatched junction nucleotides: 6. As DNA, the CDR3 is TGCAGCGTTGCCGGCCTAGCGGGGGCCTCCTACGAGCAGTACTTC. Translation gives CSVAGLAGASYEQYF.

The V gene is TRBV5-1, the J gene TRBJ2-5; D is uncertain. This CDR3 is built from 14 residues. V gave up 4 bases and J gave up 2 bases, with 12 bases separating them. CDR1 is SGHRS and CDR2 is YFSETQ in the germline V gene. CDR3 coding DNA: TGCGCCAGCAGCAAAGGGATCGGACAAGAGACCCAGTACTTC. It codes for CASSKGIGQETQYF.